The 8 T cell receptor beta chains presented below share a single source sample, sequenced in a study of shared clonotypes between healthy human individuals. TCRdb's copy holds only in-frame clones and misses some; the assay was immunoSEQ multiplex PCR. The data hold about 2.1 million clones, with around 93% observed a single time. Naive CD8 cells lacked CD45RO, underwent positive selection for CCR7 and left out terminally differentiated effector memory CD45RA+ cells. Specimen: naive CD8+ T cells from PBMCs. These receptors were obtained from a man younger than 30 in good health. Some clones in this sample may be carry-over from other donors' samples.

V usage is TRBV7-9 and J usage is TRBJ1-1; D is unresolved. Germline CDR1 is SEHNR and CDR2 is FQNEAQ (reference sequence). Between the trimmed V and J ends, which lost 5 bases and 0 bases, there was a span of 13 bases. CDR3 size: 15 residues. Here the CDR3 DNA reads TGTGCCAGCAGCCCGCGGGAACAGCTGAACACTGAAGCTTTCTTT. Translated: CASSPREQLNTEAFF.

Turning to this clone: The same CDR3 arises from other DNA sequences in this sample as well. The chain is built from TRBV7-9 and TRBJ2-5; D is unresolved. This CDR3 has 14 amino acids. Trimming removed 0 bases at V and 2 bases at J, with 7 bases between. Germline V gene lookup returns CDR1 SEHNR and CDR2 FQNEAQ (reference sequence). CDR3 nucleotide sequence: TGTGCCAGCAGCTTAGCTGGTCAGCAAGAGACCCAGTACTTC. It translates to CASSLAGQQETQYF.

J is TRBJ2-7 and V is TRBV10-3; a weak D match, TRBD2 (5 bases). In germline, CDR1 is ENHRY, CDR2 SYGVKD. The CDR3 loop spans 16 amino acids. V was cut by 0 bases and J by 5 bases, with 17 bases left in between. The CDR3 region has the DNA TGTGCCATCAGTGAGTCGAAAGTTTTGGGAGTAGACGAGCAGTACTTC. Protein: CAISESKVLGVDEQYF.

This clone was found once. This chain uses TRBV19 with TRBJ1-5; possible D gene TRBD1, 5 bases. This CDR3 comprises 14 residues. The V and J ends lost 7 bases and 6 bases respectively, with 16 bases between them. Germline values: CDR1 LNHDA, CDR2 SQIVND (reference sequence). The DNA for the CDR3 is TGTGCCAGTAAGCGAGCGGGGGGGAGTCAGCCCCAGCATTTT. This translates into CASKRAGGSQPQHF.

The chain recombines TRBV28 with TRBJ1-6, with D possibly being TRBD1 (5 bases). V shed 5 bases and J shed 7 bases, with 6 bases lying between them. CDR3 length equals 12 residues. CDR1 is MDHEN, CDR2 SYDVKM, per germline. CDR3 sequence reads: CASSEGNSPLHF. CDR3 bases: TGTGCCAGCAGTGAGGGGAATTCACCCCTCCACTTT.

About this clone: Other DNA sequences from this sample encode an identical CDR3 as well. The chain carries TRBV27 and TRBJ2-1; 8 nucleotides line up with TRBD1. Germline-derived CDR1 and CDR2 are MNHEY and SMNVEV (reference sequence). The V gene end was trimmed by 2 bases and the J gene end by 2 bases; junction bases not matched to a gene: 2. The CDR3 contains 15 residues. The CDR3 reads CASSLGQGAYNEQFF. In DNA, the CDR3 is TGTGCCAGCAGTTTAGGACAGGGTGCCTACAATGAGCAGTTCTTC.

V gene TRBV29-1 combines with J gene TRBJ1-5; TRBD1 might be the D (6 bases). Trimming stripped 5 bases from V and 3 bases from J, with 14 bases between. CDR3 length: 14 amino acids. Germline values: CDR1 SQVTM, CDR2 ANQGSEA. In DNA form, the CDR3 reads TGCAGCGTTATAACAGGGTATGACAATCAGCCCCAGCATTTT. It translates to CSVITGYDNQPQHF. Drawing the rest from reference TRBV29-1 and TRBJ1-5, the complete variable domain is SAVISQKPSRDICQRGTSLTIQCQVDSQVTMMFWYRQQPGQSLTLIATANQGSEATYESGFVIDKFPISRPNLTFSTLTVSNMSPEDSSIYLCSVITGYDNQPQHFGDGTRLSIL.

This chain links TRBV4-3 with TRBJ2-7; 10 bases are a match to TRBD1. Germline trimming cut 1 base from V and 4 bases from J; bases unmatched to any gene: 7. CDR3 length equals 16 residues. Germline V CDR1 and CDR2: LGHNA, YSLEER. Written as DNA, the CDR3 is TGCGCCAGCAGCCAAGGGTGGGACAGGGGTCCTTACGAGCAGTACTTC. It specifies CASSQGWDRGPYEQYF.